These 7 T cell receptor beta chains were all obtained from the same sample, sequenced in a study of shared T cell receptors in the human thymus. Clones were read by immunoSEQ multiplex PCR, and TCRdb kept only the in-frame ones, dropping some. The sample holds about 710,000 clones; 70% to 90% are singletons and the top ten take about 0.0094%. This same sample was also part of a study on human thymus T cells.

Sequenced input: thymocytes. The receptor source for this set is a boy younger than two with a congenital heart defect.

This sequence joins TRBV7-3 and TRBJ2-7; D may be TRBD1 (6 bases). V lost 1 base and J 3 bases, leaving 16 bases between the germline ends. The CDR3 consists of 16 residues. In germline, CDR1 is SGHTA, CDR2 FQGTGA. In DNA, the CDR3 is TGTGCCAGCAGCTTAAAGCCCTCGAGGGGGAACTACGAGCAGTACTTC. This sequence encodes CASSLKPSRGNYEQYF.

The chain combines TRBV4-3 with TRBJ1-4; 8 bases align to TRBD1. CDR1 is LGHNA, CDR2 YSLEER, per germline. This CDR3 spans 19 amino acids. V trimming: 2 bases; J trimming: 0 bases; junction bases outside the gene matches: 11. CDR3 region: CASSQSRTGGGTTNEKLFF. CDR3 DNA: TGCGCCAGCAGCCAAAGCCGAACAGGGGGGGGAACAACTAATGAAAAACTGTTTTTT.

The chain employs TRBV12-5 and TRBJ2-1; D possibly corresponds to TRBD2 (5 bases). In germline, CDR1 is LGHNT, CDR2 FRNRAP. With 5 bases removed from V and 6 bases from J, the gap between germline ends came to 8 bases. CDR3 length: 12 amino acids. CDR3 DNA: TGTGCTAGTGGTCCCGGAGGCAATGAGCAGTTCTTC. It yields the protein CASGPGGNEQFF. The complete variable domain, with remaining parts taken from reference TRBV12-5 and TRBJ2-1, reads DARVTQTPRHKVTEMGQEVTMRCQPILGHNTVFWYRQTMMQGLELLAYFRNRAPLDDSGMPKDRFSAEMPDATLATLKIQPSEPRDSAVYFCASGPGGNEQFFGPGTRLTVL.

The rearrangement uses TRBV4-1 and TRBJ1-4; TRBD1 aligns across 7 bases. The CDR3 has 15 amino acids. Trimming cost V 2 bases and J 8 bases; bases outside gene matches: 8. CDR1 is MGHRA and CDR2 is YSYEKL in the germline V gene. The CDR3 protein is CASSQRTGWREKLFF. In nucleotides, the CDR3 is TGCGCCAGCAGCCAAAGGACAGGATGGCGAGAAAAACTGTTTTTT.

CDR3 amino acids: CASSLKHCNEQFF. CDR3 DNA sequence: TGTGCCAGCAGCCTAAAACATTGCAATGAGCAGTTCTTC. The chain joins TRBV14 to TRBJ2-1; D gene uncertain. The germline V and J ends were trimmed by 4 bases and 6 bases, with 10 bases remaining between them. This CDR3 has 13 residues. The germline V gene encodes CDR1 SGHDN and CDR2 FVKESK. The variable domain in full, with the rest retrieved from reference TRBV14 and TRBJ2-1, is EAGVTQFPSHSVIEKGQTVTLRCDPISGHDNLYWYRRVMGKEIKFLLHFVKESKQDESGMPNNRFLAERTGGTYSTLKVQPAELEDSGVYFCASSLKHCNEQFFGPGTRLTVL.

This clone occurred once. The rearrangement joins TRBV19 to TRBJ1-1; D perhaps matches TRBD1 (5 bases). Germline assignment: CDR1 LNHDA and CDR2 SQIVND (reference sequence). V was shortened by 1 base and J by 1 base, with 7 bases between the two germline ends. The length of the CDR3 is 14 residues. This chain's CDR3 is CASSIVRGNTEAFF. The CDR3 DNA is TGTGCCAGTAGTATAGTAAGGGGGAACACTGAAGCTTTCTTT.

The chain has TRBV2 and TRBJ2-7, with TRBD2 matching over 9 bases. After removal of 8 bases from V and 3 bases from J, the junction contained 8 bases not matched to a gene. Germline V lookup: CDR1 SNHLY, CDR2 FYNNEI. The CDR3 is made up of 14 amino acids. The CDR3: CASHLLAGSYEQYF. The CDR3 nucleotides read TGTGCCAGCCACCTCCTAGCGGGGAGCTACGAGCAGTACTTC. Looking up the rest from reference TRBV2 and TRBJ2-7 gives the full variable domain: EPEVTQTPSHQVTQMGQEVILRCVPISNHLYFYWYRQILGQKVEFLVSFYNNEISEKSEIFDDQFSVERPDGSNFTLKIRSTKLEDSAMYFCASHLLAGSYEQYFGPGTRLTVT.